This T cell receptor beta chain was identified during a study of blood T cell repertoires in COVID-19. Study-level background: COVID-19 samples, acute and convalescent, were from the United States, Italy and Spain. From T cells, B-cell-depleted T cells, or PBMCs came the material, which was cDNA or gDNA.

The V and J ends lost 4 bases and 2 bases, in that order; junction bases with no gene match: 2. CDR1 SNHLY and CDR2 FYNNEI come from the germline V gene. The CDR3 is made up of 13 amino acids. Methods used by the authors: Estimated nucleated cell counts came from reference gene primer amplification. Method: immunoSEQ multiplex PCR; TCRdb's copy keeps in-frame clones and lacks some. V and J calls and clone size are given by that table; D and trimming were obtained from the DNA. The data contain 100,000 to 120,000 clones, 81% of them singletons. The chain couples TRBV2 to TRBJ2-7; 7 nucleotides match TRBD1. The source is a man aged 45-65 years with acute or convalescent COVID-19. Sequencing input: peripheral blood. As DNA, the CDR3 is TGTGCCAGCAGTGGGGACAGTACCTACGAGCAGTACGTC. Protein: CASSGDSTYEQYV.